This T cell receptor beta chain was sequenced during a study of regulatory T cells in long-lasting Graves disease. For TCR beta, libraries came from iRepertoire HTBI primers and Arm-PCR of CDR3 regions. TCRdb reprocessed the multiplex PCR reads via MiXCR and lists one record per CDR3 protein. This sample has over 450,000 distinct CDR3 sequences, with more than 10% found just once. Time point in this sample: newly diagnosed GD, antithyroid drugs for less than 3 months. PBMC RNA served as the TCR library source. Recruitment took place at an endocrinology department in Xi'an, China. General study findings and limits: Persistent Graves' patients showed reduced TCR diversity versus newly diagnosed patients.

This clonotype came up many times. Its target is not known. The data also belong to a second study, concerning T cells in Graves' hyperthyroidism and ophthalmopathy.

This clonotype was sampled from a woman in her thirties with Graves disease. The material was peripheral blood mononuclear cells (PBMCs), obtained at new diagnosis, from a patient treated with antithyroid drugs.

The CDR3 DNA follows: TGTGCCACCAGCAGAGAAACTAGCCGGGTTACGCAGTATTTT. Its translation: CATSRETSRVTQYF. This chain connects TRBV15 to TRBJ2-3; TRBD2 is a possible D gene (6 bases). V lost 0 bases, J lost 8 bases, and 12 bases lay in between. The CDR3 has 14 residues. The germline V gene has CDR1 LNHNV and CDR2 YYDKDF (reference sequence).